This T cell receptor beta chain was observed in a study of shared clonotypes between healthy human individuals. On the study more broadly: Three plates were used per donor for CD4 naive, three for CD4 memory, two for CD8 naive and one for CD8 memory.

About this clone itself: One end of the junction does not line up with germline, which may come from a read error.

The CDR3 consists of 12 residues. In germline, CDR1 is ENHRY, CDR2 SYGVKD. The sorted-subset replicate PCRs were given roughly 200 ng DNA, which is 30,000 or so T cell genomes. Profiled with immunoSEQ multiplex PCR; TCRdb holds only in-frame clones, not every one. The repertoire has about 960,000 clones, over 75% of them found once; the top ten carry over 1.3%. This clonotype was sampled from a man between 18 and 35 years old in good health. Source material: memory CD4+ T cells sorted from blood. Subset here: CD45RA-negative fraction. The chain joins TRBV10-3 to TRBJ2-1; D may be TRBD2 (6 bases). CDR3 residues: CAISESEGYQLF. CDR3 in DNA: TGTGCCATCAGTGAGTCGGAGGGATACCAGCTCTTC.